The rows below give T cell receptor beta chains drawn from one sample of a study of T cell responses to AZD1222 COVID-19 vaccine. The protocol was immunoSEQ multiplex PCR, while the TCRdb copy is restricted to in-frame clones and leaves out a portion. This sample has 140,000 to 150,000 clones, with more than 85% found just once. This sample comprised peripheral blood, obtained after recovery from COVID-19. The receptors stem from an adult who had recovered from COVID-19. Both conserved end residues are part of each CDR3. The order of the fields is J gene, CDR3 length, D gene, clone size, V gene, CDR3 protein, CDR3 DNA. A D gene is named only where the DNA matches it firmly. Size is omitted from some rows. Given values are once, few, many or a class for expanded clones.

J gene: TRBJ2-5
CDR3 length: 15
D gene: -
clone size: -
V gene: TRBV3-1/TRBV3-2
CDR3 protein: CASSPARGLHETQYF
CDR3 DNA: TGTGCCAGCAGCCCAGCGAGGGGACTCCATGAGACCCAGTACTTC

J gene: TRBJ2-5
CDR3 length: 16
D gene: TRBD2
clone size: -
V gene: TRBV5-4
CDR3 protein: CASSLATSGYQETQYF
CDR3 DNA: TGTGCCAGCAGCTTAGCCACTAGCGGTTACCAAGAGACCCAGTACTTC

J gene: TRBJ2-7
CDR3 length: 16
D gene: -
clone size: -
V gene: TRBV9
CDR3 protein: CASSFRESGLKYEQYF
CDR3 DNA: TGTGCCAGCAGCTTCCGGGAGAGTGGGCTTAAATACGAGCAGTACTTC

J gene: TRBJ2-3
CDR3 length: 12
D gene: TRBD1
clone size: -
V gene: TRBV4-1
CDR3 protein: CASSPDRERQYF
CDR3 DNA: TGCGCCAGCAGCCCGGACAGGGAGAGGCAGTATTTT

J gene: TRBJ2-7
CDR3 length: 14
D gene: TRBD1
clone size: -
V gene: TRBV6-5
CDR3 protein: CASERTGGIYEQYF
CDR3 DNA: TGTGCCAGCGAGAGGACAGGCGGAATCTACGAGCAGTACTTC

J gene: TRBJ1-6
CDR3 length: 14
D gene: -
clone size: -
V gene: TRBV30
CDR3 protein: CAWSLSGGNSPLHF
CDR3 DNA: TGTGCCTGGAGCCTCAGTGGGGGAAATTCACCCCTCCACTTT

J gene: TRBJ2-5
CDR3 length: 17
D gene: TRBD2
clone size: -
V gene: TRBV5-4
CDR3 protein: CASSLDPSGSSRETQYF
CDR3 DNA: TGTGCCAGCAGCTTGGATCCTAGCGGGAGTTCTCGAGAGACCCAGTACTTC

J gene: TRBJ1-4
CDR3 length: 15
D gene: TRBD1
clone size: once
V gene: TRBV2
CDR3 protein: CASRTGGALGEKLFF
CDR3 DNA: TGTGCCAGCAGGACAGGGGGCGCGTTAGGAGAAAAACTGTTTTTT

J gene: TRBJ2-7
CDR3 length: 15
D gene: TRBD1
clone size: -
V gene: TRBV23-1
CDR3 protein: CASSPTFDRGPSQYF
CDR3 DNA: TGCGCCAGCAGTCCTACTTTTGACAGGGGGCCCTCGCAGTACTTC

J gene: TRBJ1-4
CDR3 length: 15
D gene: TRBD1
clone size: -
V gene: TRBV18
CDR3 protein: CASSPSGTANEKLFF
CDR3 DNA: TGTGCCAGCTCACCTTCCGGGACAGCTAATGAAAAACTGTTTTTT

J gene: TRBJ1-5
CDR3 length: 15
D gene: -
clone size: once
V gene: TRBV4-1
CDR3 protein: CASSQDRTVNQPQHF
CDR3 DNA: TGCGCCAGCAGCCAAGATAGGACGGTAAATCAGCCCCAGCATTTT

J gene: TRBJ2-1
CDR3 length: 17
D gene: TRBD1
clone size: -
V gene: TRBV19
CDR3 protein: CASLYLGRDRDYNEQFF
CDR3 DNA: TGTGCCAGTTTATATCTGGGCCGGGACAGGGATTACAATGAGCAGTTCTTC

J gene: TRBJ1-4
CDR3 length: 17
D gene: TRBD1
clone size: -
V gene: TRBV28
CDR3 protein: CASSFWGQGRDNEKLFF
CDR3 DNA: TGTGCCAGCAGTTTTTGGGGACAGGGTCGTGATAATGAAAAACTGTTTTTT

J gene: TRBJ2-2
CDR3 length: 14
D gene: TRBD1
clone size: -
V gene: TRBV6-5
CDR3 protein: CASSLNRGPGELFF
CDR3 DNA: TGTGCCAGCAGTCTTAACAGGGGGCCCGGGGAGCTGTTTTTT

J gene: TRBJ2-1
CDR3 length: 17
D gene: TRBD2
clone size: -
V gene: TRBV7-9
CDR3 protein: CASSFSLAGGSYNEQFF
CDR3 DNA: TGTGCCAGCAGCTTCTCCTTAGCGGGAGGTTCCTACAATGAGCAGTTCTTC

J gene: TRBJ2-3
CDR3 length: 13
D gene: -
clone size: -
V gene: TRBV30
CDR3 protein: CAWSVRSGDTQYF
CDR3 DNA: TGTGCCTGGAGTGTAAGGAGCGGAGATACGCAGTATTTT

J gene: TRBJ1-3
CDR3 length: 15
D gene: -
clone size: -
V gene: TRBV6-2/TRBV6-3
CDR3 protein: CASSYRGPTGNTIYF
CDR3 DNA: TGTGCCAGCAGTTATCGGGGGCCAACTGGAAACACCATATATTTT

J gene: TRBJ1-5
CDR3 length: 15
D gene: -
clone size: -
V gene: TRBV2
CDR3 protein: CASSGQGLGNQPQHF
CDR3 DNA: TGTGCCAGCAGTGGTCAGGGGCTTGGGAATCAGCCCCAGCATTTT

J gene: TRBJ2-3
CDR3 length: 13
D gene: -
clone size: -
V gene: TRBV19
CDR3 protein: CASSNEGTDTQYF
CDR3 DNA: TGTGCCAGTAGTAACGAGGGGACAGATACGCAGTATTTT

J gene: TRBJ2-2
CDR3 length: 17
D gene: -
clone size: -
V gene: TRBV19
CDR3 protein: CASSIERDWRYTGELFF
CDR3 DNA: TGTGCCAGTAGTATAGAGCGGGATTGGCGATACACCGGGGAGCTGTTTTTT

J gene: TRBJ2-7
CDR3 length: 14
D gene: TRBD2
clone size: -
V gene: TRBV7-9
CDR3 protein: CASSSSGSSYEQYF
CDR3 DNA: TGTGCCAGCAGCTCTAGCGGGAGCTCCTACGAGCAGTACTTC

J gene: TRBJ2-7
CDR3 length: 14
D gene: TRBD2
clone size: -
V gene: TRBV28
CDR3 protein: CASSLRLAVYEQYF
CDR3 DNA: TGTGCCAGCAGTTTAAGGCTAGCGGTCTACGAGCAGTACTTC

J gene: TRBJ2-4
CDR3 length: 13
D gene: TRBD2
clone size: -
V gene: TRBV20-1
CDR3 protein: CSASGDYKNIQYF
CDR3 DNA: TGCAGTGCTAGTGGGGACTACAAAAACATTCAGTACTTC

J gene: TRBJ2-5
CDR3 length: 13
D gene: -
clone size: -
V gene: TRBV18
CDR3 protein: CASSPGGEETQYF
CDR3 DNA: TGTGCCAGCTCACCGGGGGGAGAAGAGACCCAGTACTTC

J gene: TRBJ1-5
CDR3 length: 15
D gene: -
clone size: -
V gene: TRBV28
CDR3 protein: CATDIGGGANQPQHF
CDR3 DNA: TGTGCCACCGATATTGGGGGGGGCGCAAATCAGCCCCAGCATTTT

J gene: TRBJ1-4
CDR3 length: 15
D gene: -
clone size: -
V gene: TRBV7-8
CDR3 protein: CASSLIATQGEKLFF
CDR3 DNA: TGTGCCAGCAGCTTAATCGCGACACAGGGTGAAAAACTGTTTTTT

J gene: TRBJ2-5
CDR3 length: 14
D gene: -
clone size: medium-sized
V gene: TRBV27
CDR3 protein: CASSSARGQETQYF
CDR3 DNA: TGTGCCAGCAGTTCGGCCAGGGGCCAAGAGACCCAGTACTTC

J gene: TRBJ2-7
CDR3 length: 14
D gene: TRBD2
clone size: -
V gene: TRBV2
CDR3 protein: CASSLTSGSNAQYF
CDR3 DNA: TGTGCCAGCAGCCTCACTAGCGGGAGTAACGCGCAGTACTTC

J gene: TRBJ2-4
CDR3 length: 15
D gene: -
clone size: -
V gene: TRBV28
CDR3 protein: CASSLGPLAKNIQYF
CDR3 DNA: TGTGCCAGCAGTCTGGGACCTCTAGCCAAAAACATTCAGTACTTC

J gene: TRBJ2-7
CDR3 length: 14
D gene: TRBD2
clone size: -
V gene: TRBV28
CDR3 protein: CASSSPIAGGRVYF
CDR3 DNA: TGTGCCAGCAGTTCCCCAATAGCGGGAGGGAGGGTATACTTC

J gene: TRBJ2-2
CDR3 length: 11
D gene: -
clone size: -
V gene: TRBV10-2
CDR3 protein: CASRLVGELFF
CDR3 DNA: TGCGCCAGCAGGTTGGTCGGGGAGCTGTTTTTT

J gene: TRBJ2-2
CDR3 length: 15
D gene: TRBD2
clone size: -
V gene: TRBV7-2
CDR3 protein: CASSSSGRGTGELFF
CDR3 DNA: TGTGCCAGCAGCTCTAGCGGGAGAGGCACCGGGGAGCTGTTTTTT

J gene: TRBJ1-4
CDR3 length: 12
D gene: -
clone size: once
V gene: TRBV10-3
CDR3 protein: CAVRTADEKLFF
CDR3 DNA: TGTGCCGTTCGGACAGCGGATGAAAAACTGTTTTTT

J gene: TRBJ2-7
CDR3 length: 13
D gene: -
clone size: -
V gene: TRBV2
CDR3 protein: CASSVVRVNEQYF
CDR3 DNA: TGTGCCAGCAGTGTTGTAAGGGTCAACGAGCAGTACTTC

J gene: TRBJ2-5
CDR3 length: 14
D gene: TRBD2
clone size: -
V gene: TRBV10-3
CDR3 protein: CAIRQTSGQETQYF
CDR3 DNA: TGTGCCATCAGACAAACTAGCGGCCAAGAGACCCAGTACTTC

J gene: TRBJ2-7
CDR3 length: 14
D gene: TRBD1
clone size: -
V gene: TRBV6-5
CDR3 protein: CASSWGQGSLEQYF
CDR3 DNA: TGTGCCAGCAGTTGGGGACAGGGCTCTCTCGAGCAGTACTTC

J gene: TRBJ1-3
CDR3 length: 12
D gene: -
clone size: -
V gene: TRBV12-3/TRBV12-4
CDR3 protein: CASEGIGNSIYF
CDR3 DNA: TGTGCCAGCGAGGGAATTGGAAACTCCATATATTTT

J gene: TRBJ1-1
CDR3 length: 14
D gene: TRBD1
clone size: -
V gene: TRBV27
CDR3 protein: CASSLQGLNTEAFF
CDR3 DNA: TGTGCCAGCTCCTTACAGGGGTTGAACACTGAAGCTTTCTTT

J gene: TRBJ2-1
CDR3 length: 16
D gene: -
clone size: -
V gene: TRBV7-3
CDR3 protein: CASSNPQGGGGNEQFF
CDR3 DNA: TGTGCCAGCAGCAACCCTCAAGGGGGAGGTGGCAATGAGCAGTTCTTC

J gene: TRBJ2-7
CDR3 length: 16
D gene: TRBD1
clone size: -
V gene: TRBV3-1/TRBV3-2
CDR3 protein: CASSQDRGDRAYEQYF
CDR3 DNA: TGTGCCAGCAGCCAAGACCGCGGGGACAGGGCCTACGAGCAGTACTTC

J gene: TRBJ1-2
CDR3 length: 13
D gene: -
clone size: -
V gene: TRBV10-1
CDR3 protein: CASSPGQTSGYTF
CDR3 DNA: TGCGCCAGCAGCCCCGGACAGACGAGTGGCTACACCTTC

J gene: TRBJ2-7
CDR3 length: 14
D gene: TRBD1
clone size: -
V gene: TRBV6-5
CDR3 protein: CASGRGTDSYEQYF
CDR3 DNA: TGTGCCAGCGGGAGAGGGACAGACTCCTACGAGCAGTACTTC

J gene: TRBJ2-1
CDR3 length: 20
D gene: TRBD2
clone size: -
V gene: TRBV27
CDR3 protein: CASSLFRTSGSQSSYNEQFF
CDR3 DNA: TGTGCCAGCAGTTTATTCCGGACTAGCGGGAGCCAGAGCTCCTACAATGAGCAGTTCTTC

J gene: TRBJ2-5
CDR3 length: 15
D gene: -
clone size: -
V gene: TRBV6-5
CDR3 protein: CASSYGGTPVETQYF
CDR3 DNA: TGTGCCAGCAGTTACGGGGGGACCCCGGTGGAGACCCAGTACTTC

J gene: TRBJ2-1
CDR3 length: 17
D gene: -
clone size: once
V gene: TRBV6-1
CDR3 protein: CASSEPLRGAAYNEQFF
CDR3 DNA: TGTGCCAGCAGTGAACCTCTTCGGGGGGCGGCATACAATGAGCAGTTCTTC

J gene: TRBJ2-7
CDR3 length: 15
D gene: -
clone size: -
V gene: TRBV24-1
CDR3 protein: CATSDPRQGGSEQYF
CDR3 DNA: TGTGCCACCAGTGATCCCCGACAGGGAGGAAGCGAGCAGTACTTC

J gene: TRBJ1-2
CDR3 length: 13
D gene: TRBD1
clone size: once
V gene: TRBV29-1
CDR3 protein: CSVGQGPNYGYTF
CDR3 DNA: TGCAGCGTTGGACAGGGCCCCAACTATGGCTACACCTTC

J gene: TRBJ1-1
CDR3 length: 16
D gene: -
clone size: -
V gene: TRBV2
CDR3 protein: CASSEGPRIMNTEAFF
CDR3 DNA: TGTGCCAGCAGTGAGGGACCGCGGATAATGAACACTGAAGCTTTCTTT

J gene: TRBJ2-6
CDR3 length: 19
D gene: -
clone size: -
V gene: TRBV12-5
CDR3 protein: CASAPWNPLGPSGANVLTF
CDR3 DNA: TGTGCTAGTGCCCCTTGGAACCCTTTGGGGCCCTCTGGGGCCAACGTCCTGACTTTC